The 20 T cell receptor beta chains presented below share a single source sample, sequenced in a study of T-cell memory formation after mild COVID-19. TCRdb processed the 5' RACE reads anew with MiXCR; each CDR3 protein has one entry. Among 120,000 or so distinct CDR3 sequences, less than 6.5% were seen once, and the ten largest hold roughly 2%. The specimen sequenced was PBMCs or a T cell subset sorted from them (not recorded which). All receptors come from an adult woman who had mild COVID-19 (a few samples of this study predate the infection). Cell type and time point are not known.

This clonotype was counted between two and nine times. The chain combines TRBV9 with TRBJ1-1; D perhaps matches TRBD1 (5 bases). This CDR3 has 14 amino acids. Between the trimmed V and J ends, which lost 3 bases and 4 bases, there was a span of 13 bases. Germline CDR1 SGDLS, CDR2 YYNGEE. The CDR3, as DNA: TGTGCCAGCAGCGCGGAGGGGCGGGGCACTGAAGCTTTCTTT. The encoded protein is CASSAEGRGTEAFF.

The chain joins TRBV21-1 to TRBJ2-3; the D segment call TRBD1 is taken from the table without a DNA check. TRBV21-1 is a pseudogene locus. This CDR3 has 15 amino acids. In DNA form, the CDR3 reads TGTGCCAGCAATAGGAGGACAGGGTGCACAGATACGCAGTATTTT. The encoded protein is CASNRRTGCTDTQYF.

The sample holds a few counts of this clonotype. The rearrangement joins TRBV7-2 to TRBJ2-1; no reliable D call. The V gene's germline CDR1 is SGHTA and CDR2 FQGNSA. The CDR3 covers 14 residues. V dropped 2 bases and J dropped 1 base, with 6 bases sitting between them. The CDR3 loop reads CASSLSESYNEQFF. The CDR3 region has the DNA TGTGCCAGCAGCTTATCCGAGTCCTACAATGAGCAGTTCTTC.

For the CDR3, the DNA is TGTGCCAGCTCAGCGTCATTGACAGAGTACTATGGCTACACCTTC. Its translation: CASSASLTEYYGYTF. This sequence joins TRBV18 and TRBJ1-2, with D tentatively TRBD1 (5 bases). Germline CDR1 reads KGHSH; CDR2 reads LQKENI. The CDR3 extends over 15 amino acids. V was cut by 5 bases and J by 3 bases, with 16 bases left in between.

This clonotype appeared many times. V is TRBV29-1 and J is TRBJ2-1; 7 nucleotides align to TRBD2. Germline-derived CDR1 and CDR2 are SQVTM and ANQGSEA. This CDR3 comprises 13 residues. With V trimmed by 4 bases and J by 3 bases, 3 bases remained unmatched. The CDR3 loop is CSVGPGGYNEQFF. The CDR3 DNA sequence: TGCAGCGTTGGCCCGGGGGGCTACAATGAGCAGTTCTTC.

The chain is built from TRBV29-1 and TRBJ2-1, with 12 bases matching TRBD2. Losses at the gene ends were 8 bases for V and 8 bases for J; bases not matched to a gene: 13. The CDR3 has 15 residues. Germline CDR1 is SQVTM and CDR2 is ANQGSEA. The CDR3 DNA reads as TGCAGCCAATCCCACGGGGCTAGCGGGAGGGATGAGCAGTTCTTC. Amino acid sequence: CSQSHGASGRDEQFF.

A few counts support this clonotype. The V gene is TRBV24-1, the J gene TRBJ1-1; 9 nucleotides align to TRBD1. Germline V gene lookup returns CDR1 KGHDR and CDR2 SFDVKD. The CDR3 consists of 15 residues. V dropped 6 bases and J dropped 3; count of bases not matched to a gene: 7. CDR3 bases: TGTGCCACCAGTATACCGGGACAGGGTTACACTGAAGCTTTCTTT. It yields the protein CATSIPGQGYTEAFF.

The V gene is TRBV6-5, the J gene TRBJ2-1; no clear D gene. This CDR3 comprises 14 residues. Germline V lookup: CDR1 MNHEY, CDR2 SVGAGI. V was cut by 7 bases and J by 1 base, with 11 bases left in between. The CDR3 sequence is CASKDGSSYNEQFF. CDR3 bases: TGTGCCAGCAAGGATGGCAGTTCCTACAATGAGCAGTTCTTC.

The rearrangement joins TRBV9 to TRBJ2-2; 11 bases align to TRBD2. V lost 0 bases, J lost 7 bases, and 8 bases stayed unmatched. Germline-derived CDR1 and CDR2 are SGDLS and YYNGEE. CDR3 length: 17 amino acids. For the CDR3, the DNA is TGTGCCAGCAGCGTAGAGCCTAGCGGGGGGCTGAGCGGGGAGCTGTTTTTT. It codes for CASSVEPSGGLSGELFF.

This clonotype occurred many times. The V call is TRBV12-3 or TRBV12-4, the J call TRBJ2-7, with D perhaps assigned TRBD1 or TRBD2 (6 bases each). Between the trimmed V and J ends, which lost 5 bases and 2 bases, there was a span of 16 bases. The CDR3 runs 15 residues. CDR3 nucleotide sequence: TGTGCCAGCAGTCCAGGGGACTGGGGAGCCTACGAGCAGTACTTC. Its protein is CASSPGDWGAYEQYF.

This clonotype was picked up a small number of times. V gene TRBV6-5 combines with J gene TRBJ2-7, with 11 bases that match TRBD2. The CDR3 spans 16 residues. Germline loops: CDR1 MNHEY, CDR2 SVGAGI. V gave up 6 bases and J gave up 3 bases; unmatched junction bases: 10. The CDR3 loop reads CASSYGSGTSGYEQYF. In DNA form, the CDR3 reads TGTGCCAGCAGCTACGGATCCGGGACTAGCGGCTACGAGCAGTACTTC.

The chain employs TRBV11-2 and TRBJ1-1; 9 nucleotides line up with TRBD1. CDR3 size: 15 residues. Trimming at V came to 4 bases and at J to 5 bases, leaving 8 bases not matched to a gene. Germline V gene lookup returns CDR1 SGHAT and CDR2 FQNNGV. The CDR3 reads CASSSYRGPGTEAFF. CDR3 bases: TGTGCCAGCAGCTCTTACAGGGGGCCGGGGACTGAAGCTTTCTTT. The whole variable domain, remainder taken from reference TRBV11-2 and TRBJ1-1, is EAGVAQSPRYKIIEKRQSVAFWCNPISGHATLYWYQQILGQGPKLLIQFQNNGVVDDSQLPKDRFSAERLKGVDSTLKIQPAKLEDSAVYLCASSSYRGPGTEAFFGQGTRLTVV.

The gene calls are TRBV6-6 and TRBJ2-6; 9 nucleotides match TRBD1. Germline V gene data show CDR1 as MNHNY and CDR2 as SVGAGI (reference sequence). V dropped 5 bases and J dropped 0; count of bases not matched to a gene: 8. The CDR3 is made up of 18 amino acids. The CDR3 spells CASSRRTGDYSGANVLTF. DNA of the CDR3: TGTGCCAGCAGTCGCCGGACAGGGGATTACTCTGGGGCCAACGTCCTGACTTTC.

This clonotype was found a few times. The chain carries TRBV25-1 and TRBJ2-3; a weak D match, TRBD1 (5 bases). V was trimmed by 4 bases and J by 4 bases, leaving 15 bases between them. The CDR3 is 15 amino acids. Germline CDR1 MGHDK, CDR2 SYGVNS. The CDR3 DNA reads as TGTGCCAGCAGTGGACAGAACCTTCAGGCAGATACGCAGTATTTT. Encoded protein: CASSGQNLQADTQYF.

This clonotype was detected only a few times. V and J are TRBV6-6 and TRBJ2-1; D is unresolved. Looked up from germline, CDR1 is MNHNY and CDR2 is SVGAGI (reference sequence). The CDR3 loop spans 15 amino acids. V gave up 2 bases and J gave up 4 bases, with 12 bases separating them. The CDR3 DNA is TGTGCCAGCAGTTACGAGAGGACGGCTTACAATGAGCAGTTCTTC. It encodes CASSYERTAYNEQFF.

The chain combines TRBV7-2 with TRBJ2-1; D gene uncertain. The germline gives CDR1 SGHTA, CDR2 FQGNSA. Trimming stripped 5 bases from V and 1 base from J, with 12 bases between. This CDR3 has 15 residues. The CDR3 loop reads CASSQRLQSYNEQFF. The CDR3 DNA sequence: TGTGCCAGCAGCCAACGACTTCAGTCCTACAATGAGCAGTTCTTC.

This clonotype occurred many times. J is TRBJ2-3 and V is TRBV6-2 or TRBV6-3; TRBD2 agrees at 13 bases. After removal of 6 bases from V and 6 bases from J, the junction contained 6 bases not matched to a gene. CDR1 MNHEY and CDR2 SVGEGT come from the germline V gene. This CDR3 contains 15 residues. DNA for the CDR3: TGTGCCAGCAGCCCCCGACTAGCGGGGGGTGATACGCAGTATTTT. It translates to CASSPRLAGGDTQYF.

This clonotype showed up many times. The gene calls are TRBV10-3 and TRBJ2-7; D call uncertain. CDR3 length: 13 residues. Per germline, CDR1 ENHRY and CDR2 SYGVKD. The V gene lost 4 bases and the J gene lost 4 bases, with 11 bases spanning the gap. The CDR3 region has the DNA TGTGCCATCAGTGGGACGGGTTGGTACGAGCAGTACTTC. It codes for CAISGTGWYEQYF.

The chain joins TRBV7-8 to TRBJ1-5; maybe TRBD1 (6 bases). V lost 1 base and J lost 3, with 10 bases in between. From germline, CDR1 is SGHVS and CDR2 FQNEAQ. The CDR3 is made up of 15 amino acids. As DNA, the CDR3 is TGTGCCAGCAGCTTAGGGACAGCCTACAATCAGCCCCAGCATTTT. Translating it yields CASSLGTAYNQPQHF.

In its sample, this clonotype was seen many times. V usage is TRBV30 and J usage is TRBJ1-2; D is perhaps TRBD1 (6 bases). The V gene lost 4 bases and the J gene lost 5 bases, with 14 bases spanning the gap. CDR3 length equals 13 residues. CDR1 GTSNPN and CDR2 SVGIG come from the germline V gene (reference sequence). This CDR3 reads CAWNTQGHYGYTF. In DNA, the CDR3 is TGTGCCTGGAACACACAGGGTCATTATGGCTACACCTTC.